The T cell receptor (beta chain) described here comes from a study of beta chain features in type 1 diabetes. Across the whole study: Summed over all samples, the examined sorted cells came to 95 million to 120 million.

The isolated RNA, all of it, was reverse transcribed, so expressed TCRB transcripts were what got sequenced. Libraries were prepared by immunoSEQ multiplex PCR; TCRdb keeps only in-frame clonotypes and omits some of them. The table includes a few hundred thousand clones, roughly 12% detected once. Germline V gives CDR1 SGHNT, CDR2 YYREEE (reference sequence). The CDR3 loop spans 17 amino acids. Trimming left V 4 bases short and J 5 bases short, with 22 bases between. This clone was detected only a few times. Its antigen is as yet unknown. Broader study findings: TCRB CDR3s from Type 1 diabetes patients were moderately but significantly shorter in all four CD4+ subsets. Cells expressing TCR highly could be over-represented by cDNA sequencing.

Populations obtained by sorting all exceeded 98% purity. The chain is built from TRBV5-4 and TRBJ2-1; TRBD1 is a possible D gene (5 bases). The clonotype comes from a woman under 30 with type 1 diabetes. The source material was naive CD4+ T cells from blood. The CDR3 loop reads CASSPSDRVNVHNEQFF. The DNA of the CDR3 is TGTGCCAGCAGCCCCTCCGACAGAGTCAACGTACACAATGAGCAGTTCTTC.